The clone carrying this TCR beta chain has only one observation. The data derive from a study of blood T cell repertoires in COVID-19. CDR1 is SNHLY and CDR2 is FYNNEI in the germline V gene. Trimming at V came to 6 bases and at J to 2 bases, leaving 13 bases not matched to a gene. This CDR3 is built from 17 residues. Generated by immunoSEQ multiplex PCR, the TCRdb table keeps only in-frame clones and is missing some. The data hold 130,000 or so clones, with 88% observed a single time. This chain joins TRBV2 and TRBJ2-3; 8 bases line up with TRBD2. What was sequenced was peripheral blood. The receptor comes from a man aged 65-85 years with active COVID-19. CDR3 nucleotide sequence: TGTGCCAGCAGCCCCATCCCCGGGAGGGCCGACACAGATACGCAGTATTTT. Translating gives CASSPIPGRADTDTQYF.